This T cell receptor (beta chain) stems from a study of cytomegalovirus exposure and HLA in healthy donors. This clone was counted between two and nine times. Its specificity is not known. PCR used 60 Vbeta primers and 13 Jbeta primers. In the original processing: In a later analysis, 80 million to 100 million unique TCR beta chains included roughly 11 million shared by two or more donors. Sequenced by immunoSEQ multiplex PCR; TCRdb stores in-frame clones only, minus some. D and trimming come from the DNA, and the V and J calls and clone size come from that table. The top ten hold roughly 12% of the sample, which has some 140,000 clones, more than 75% seen once. General study points: The study listed around 150 cytomegalovirus-associated TCR beta chains.

Germline V CDR1 and CDR2: SGHAT, FQNNGV. The ends were cut back, 3 bases at V and 4 bases at J, with 16 bases in the middle. The CDR3 covers 15 residues. Source material: PBMCs. The chain employs TRBV11-2 and TRBJ2-7, with D possibly TRBD2 on 5 matching bases. The source of this sequence is a man aged 25 to 45 in good health and CMV-seropositive. In nucleotides, the CDR3 is TGTGCCAGCAGCTTGAGTTTGGAACGGGGTTACGAGCAGTACTTC. Translating gives CASSLSLERGYEQYF.